This T cell receptor (beta chain) comes out of a study of molecular identifiers for immune sequencing clone quantification (dated by TCRdb to 2016 to 2019). Some background on the complete study: For a replicate experiment, RNA from around 20,000 or 99,000 naive CD8 T cells was divided into five aliquots, of which four were sequenced. The study was a methods study using CD8 T cells to benchmark molecular-identifier clustering-based TCR repertoire sequencing (MIDCIRS) and TCR RNA copy counting.

After removal of 2 bases from V and 5 bases from J, the junction retains 3 bases not matched to a gene. The CDR3 runs 15 amino acids, cysteine and phenylalanine included. The only DNA kept is the CDR3, 45 bases in frame from the first base. As encoded in the germline V gene, CDR1 is SNHLY while CDR2 is FYNNEI. Libraries of naive CD8 T cells were generated from roughly 18,000 to 920,000 sorted cells, with 10%, 30% or 50% of the purified RNA used. Naive CD8 T cells, defined as CD8+CD4-CCR7+CD45RA+, were FACS-sorted into RLT Plus buffer on a BD FACSAria II. Roughly ten TCR copies' worth of Jurkat RNA were spiked into roughly 20,000-1,000,000 naive CD8 T cell samples to test detection sensitivity. Enrichment of CD8 T cells was performed with RosetteSep CD8+ T Cell Enrichment Cocktail and Ficoll-Paque, after which ACK red cell lysis was carried out. The library was obtained by PCR. Sequenced using an Illumina HiSeq 4000. Bulk TCR libraries were made following a previously described method, with the TCR primers given in Table S5. Purification of total RNA was performed with the Qiagen AllPrep DNA/RNA kit. Before analysis, reads from multiple sequencing runs of one library were combined. The authors processed their data as follows. Reads were retained only if the reads had an exact TCR constant sequence, and the retained reads were trimmed to 150 nt and grouped according to their 12-nt molecular barcodes. Reads within each barcode group were sub-clustered using a 15% Levenshtein threshold, and quality-weighted consensus sequences were constructed for each RNA molecule. Non-functional sequences were discarded, and so were lower-count sequences lying one edit away from another sequence. On the basis of fitting two negative binomial distributions, barcode sub-clusters with fewer than 20% of the maximum read count were discarded. TCRdb reprocessed the public reads (quality trimming at Q25 with fastp, clone calling with MiXCR) and kept in-frame beta chains. Rows are unified per CDR3 protein, each entry keeping the most common DNA and genes. The V and J calls shown here were made by TCRdb, not taken from the authors' results. The sample records some 650,000 distinct CDR3 sequences, about 20% of which are singletons. The ten largest clonotypes hold roughly 0.83% of the sample.

This clonotype was seen ten or more times. The antigen this receptor binds is unknown. No much larger clone exists at a distance of one base, and base qualities are not known. The paper as a whole reports these results and caveats: When barcode sub-clustering was omitted, TCR diversity was inflated by chimeric consensus sequences, with chimeras reaching as high as 47%. Spiked-in Jurkat TCR RNA (approximately 10 copies' worth), which is not part of the donor repertoire, was contained in the naive libraries. Highly expanded clone sizes could be underestimated if identical TCR molecules share a barcode. Roughly 3 recovered TCR RNA copies per cell were obtained by modeling, versus roughly 10 by digital PCR, implying a capture efficiency of about 30%. Clones above 20 RNA copies held over 97% of molecules in CMV-specific effector cells but under 1% in naive cells. Even against a background of 800,000 to 1,000,000 naive CD8 T cells, spiked-in Jurkat TCR RNA amounting to a single cell's worth was reported to be detectable.

The chain was built from TRBV2 and TRBJ2-1; TRBD2 fits 10 bases in the junction. The sample comprised naive CD8+ T cells from blood, with Jurkat cell RNA spiked in. In light of the paper, this sample's cell subset or site label describes: FACS-sorted CD8+CD4-CCR7+CD45RA+ naive T cells. The clonotype comes from a human donor in good health. Some libraries in this study had Jurkat cell RNA spiked in. The CDR3 region: CASSELLAGDNEQFF. The DNA is as follows: TGTGCCAGCAGTGAATTGCTAGCGGGGGACAATGAGCAGTTCTTC.